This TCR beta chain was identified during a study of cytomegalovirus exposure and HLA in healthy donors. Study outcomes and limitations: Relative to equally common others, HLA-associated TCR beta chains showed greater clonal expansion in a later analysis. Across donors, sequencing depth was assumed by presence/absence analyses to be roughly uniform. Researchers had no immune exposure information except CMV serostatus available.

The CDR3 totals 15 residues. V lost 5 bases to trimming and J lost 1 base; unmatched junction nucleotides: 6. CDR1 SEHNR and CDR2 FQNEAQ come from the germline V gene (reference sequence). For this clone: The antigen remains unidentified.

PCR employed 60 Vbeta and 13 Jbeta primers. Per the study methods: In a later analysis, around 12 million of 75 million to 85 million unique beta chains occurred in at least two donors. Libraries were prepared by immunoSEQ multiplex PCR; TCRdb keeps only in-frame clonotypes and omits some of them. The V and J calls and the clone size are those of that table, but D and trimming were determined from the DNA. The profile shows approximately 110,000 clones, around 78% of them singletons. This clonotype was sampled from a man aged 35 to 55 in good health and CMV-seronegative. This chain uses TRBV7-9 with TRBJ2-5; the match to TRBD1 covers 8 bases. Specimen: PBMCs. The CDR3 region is CASSQGAASQETQYF. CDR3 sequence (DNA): TGTGCCAGCAGCCAGGGGGCCGCTTCCCAAGAGACCCAGTACTTC.